The clone carrying this TCR beta chain was seen once. The length of the CDR3 is 17 residues. Germline loops: CDR1 LGHNA, CDR2 YNFKEQ. Trimming removed 1 base at V and 2 bases at J, with 16 bases between. Sequencing used immunoSEQ multiplex PCR; TCRdb keeps in-frame clones, though not all of them. The table has roughly 58,000 clones, about 80% seen once; the top ten hold approximately 20%. This specimen belongs to a study of blood T cell repertoires in COVID-19. Material: peripheral blood. The TCR sequence derives from a man in his forties or fifties with active or convalescent COVID-19. The chain uses TRBV4-2 and TRBJ2-3; TRBD2 is a possible D gene (5 bases). CDR3 DNA: TGTGCCAGCAGCCAAGCCTCTGGTCAGCGGAACACAGATACGCAGTATTTT. Its protein is CASSQASGQRNTDTQYF.